This record concerns one T cell receptor beta chain sequence. These data are taken from a study of T cells after yellow fever vaccination. The 5'RACE template-switching step produced TCR cDNA and added a universal primer site and UMIs. Each CDR3 protein gets one entry after TCRdb re-called the 5' RACE reads with MiXCR. This table holds 350,000 to 450,000 distinct CDR3 sequences, roughly a sixth found once. Germline V CDR1 and CDR2: SNHLY, FYNNEI. Germline trimming cut 2 bases from V and 6 bases from J; bases unmatched to any gene: 6. The CDR3 totals 15 residues. The sequence came from a man younger than 30 who received the YFV17D yellow fever vaccine. The sequences come from PBMCs, collected before the yellow fever booster vaccination. The rearrangement uses TRBV2 and TRBJ2-1; TRBD1 agrees at 8 bases. The CDR3 DNA reads TGTGCCAGCAGTGAAAGTGTGGGACAGGCCAATGAGCAGTTCTTC. It encodes CASSESVGQANEQFF.